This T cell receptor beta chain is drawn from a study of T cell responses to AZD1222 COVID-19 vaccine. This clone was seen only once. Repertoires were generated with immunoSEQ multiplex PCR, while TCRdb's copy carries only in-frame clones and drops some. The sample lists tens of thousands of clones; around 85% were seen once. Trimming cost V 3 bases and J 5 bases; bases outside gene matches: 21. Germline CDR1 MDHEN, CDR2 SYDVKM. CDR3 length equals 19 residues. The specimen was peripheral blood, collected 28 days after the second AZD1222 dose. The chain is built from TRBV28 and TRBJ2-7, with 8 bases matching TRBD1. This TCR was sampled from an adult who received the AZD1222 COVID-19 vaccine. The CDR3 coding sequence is TGTGCCAGCAGTTTCCTCAGGACAATTTCCGGGACAGGTATAAACGAGCAGTACTTC. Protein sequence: CASSFLRTISGTGINEQYF.